Following are 5 T cell receptor beta chains from one sample sequenced in a study of blood T cell repertoires in COVID-19 (TCRdb year 2020). Receptor amplification or capture employed the immunoSEQ multiplex PCR assay. Sourced from immuneACCESS, this table was stored by TCRdb with only in-frame sequences that have V and J called. A share of the clones is absent; for the studies checked, an unresolved V gene accounts for under half, and the remainder has no known explanation. The sample records 150,000 or so clones, 75% to 90% of which are singletons. Together, the top ten hold about an eighth of the sample. Material for sequencing was peripheral blood. The receptors here all came from a man in his late teens or twenties with COVID-19, enrolled during active disease.

The chain links TRBV5-8 to TRBJ2-1; 12 bases are shared with TRBD2. CDR1 and CDR2 from the germline V gene are SGHTS and YDEGEE. The J segment lost 1 base and the V segment lost 1 base, leaving 0 bases of the junction unmatched. This CDR3 has 16 amino acids. The CDR3 nucleotides read TGTGCCAGCAGCTTGACTAGCGGGAGGTCCTACAATGAGCAGTTCTTC. Amino acid sequence: CASSLTSGRSYNEQFF. The complete variable domain, with remaining parts taken from reference TRBV5-8 and TRBJ2-1, reads EAGVTQSPTHLIKTRGQQATLRCSPISGHTSVYWYQQALGLGLQFLLWYDEGEERNRGNFPPRFSGRQFPNYSSELNVNALELEDSALYLCASSLTSGRSYNEQFFGPGTRLTVL.

The chain joins TRBV27 to TRBJ2-1; TRBD2 agrees at 8 bases. Germline V gene sequence: CDR1 MNHEY, CDR2 SMNVEV (reference sequence). Trimming cost V 3 bases and J 8 bases; bases outside gene matches: 12. This CDR3 has 16 amino acids. CDR3 amino acids: CASSFAPGGPRDEQFF. CDR3 nucleotide sequence: TGTGCCAGCAGTTTCGCTCCGGGAGGGCCGCGGGATGAGCAGTTCTTC.

The chain joins TRBV4-3 to TRBJ1-2; D not resolved. The CDR3 extends over 14 amino acids. Germline V gene sequence: CDR1 LGHNA, CDR2 YSLEER. Between the trimmed V and J ends, which lost 0 bases and 8 bases, there was a span of 13 bases. The CDR3, as DNA: TGCGCCAGCAGCCAAGATCGGAGGGCTGGGGGCTACACCTTC. Translating gives CASSQDRRAGGYTF.

The chain links TRBV30 to TRBJ2-7, with 7 bases that match TRBD1. Losses at the gene ends were 2 bases for V and 3 bases for J; bases not matched to a gene: 7. CDR1 and CDR2 from the germline V gene are GTSNPN and SVGIG (reference sequence). This CDR3 has 14 residues. The CDR3 is CAWSSGQVDYEQYF. Written as DNA, the CDR3 is TGTGCCTGGAGTTCAGGACAGGTAGACTACGAGCAGTACTTC.

The chain links TRBV27 to TRBJ2-7, with D possibly being TRBD2 (5 bases). Germline V gene data show CDR1 as MNHEY and CDR2 as SMNVEV (reference sequence). This CDR3 contains 14 residues. Trimming removed 2 bases at V and 2 bases at J, with 10 bases between. This CDR3 reads CASSLEGGTYEQYF. Written as DNA, the CDR3 is TGTGCCAGCAGTTTAGAGGGCGGTACCTACGAGCAGTACTTC.